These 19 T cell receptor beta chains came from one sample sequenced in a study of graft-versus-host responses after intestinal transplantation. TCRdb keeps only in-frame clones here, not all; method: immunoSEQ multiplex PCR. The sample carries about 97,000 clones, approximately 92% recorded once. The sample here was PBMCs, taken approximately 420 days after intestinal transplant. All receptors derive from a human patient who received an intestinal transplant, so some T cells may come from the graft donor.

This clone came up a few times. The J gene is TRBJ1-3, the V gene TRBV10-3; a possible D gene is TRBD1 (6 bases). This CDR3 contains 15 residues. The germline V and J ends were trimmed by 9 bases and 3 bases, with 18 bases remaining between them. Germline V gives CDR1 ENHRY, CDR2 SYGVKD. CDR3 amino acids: CAISFGGRSGNTIYF. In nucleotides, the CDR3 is TGTGCCATATCATTCGGGGGGCGAAGTGGAAACACCATATATTTT.

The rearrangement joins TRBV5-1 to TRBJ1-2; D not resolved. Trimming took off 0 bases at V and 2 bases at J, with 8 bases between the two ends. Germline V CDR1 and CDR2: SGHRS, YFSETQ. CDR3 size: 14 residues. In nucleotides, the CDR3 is TGCGCCAGCAGCTTGGAGGTGGAAAACTATGGCTACACCTTC. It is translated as CASSLEVENYGYTF.

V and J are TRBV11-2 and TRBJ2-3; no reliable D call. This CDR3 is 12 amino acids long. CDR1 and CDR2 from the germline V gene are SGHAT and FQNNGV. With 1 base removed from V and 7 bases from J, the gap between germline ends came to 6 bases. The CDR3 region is CASSLVLHTQYF. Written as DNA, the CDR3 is TGTGCCAGCAGCTTAGTCCTTCATACGCAGTATTTT.

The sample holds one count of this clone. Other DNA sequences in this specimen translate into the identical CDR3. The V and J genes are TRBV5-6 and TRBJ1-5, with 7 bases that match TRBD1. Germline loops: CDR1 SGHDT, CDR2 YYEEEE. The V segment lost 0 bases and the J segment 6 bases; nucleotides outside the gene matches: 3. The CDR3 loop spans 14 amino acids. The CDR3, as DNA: TGTGCCAGCAGCTTGGGAACAGGGGTTCAGCCCCAGCATTTT. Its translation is CASSLGTGVQPQHF.

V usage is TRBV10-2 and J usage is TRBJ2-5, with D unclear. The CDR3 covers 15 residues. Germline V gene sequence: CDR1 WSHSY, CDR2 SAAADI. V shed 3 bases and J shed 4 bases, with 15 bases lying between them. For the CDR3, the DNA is TGCGCCAGCAGTGATCACCTTAGGTTTTTAGAGACCCAGTACTTC. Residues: CASSDHLRFLETQYF.

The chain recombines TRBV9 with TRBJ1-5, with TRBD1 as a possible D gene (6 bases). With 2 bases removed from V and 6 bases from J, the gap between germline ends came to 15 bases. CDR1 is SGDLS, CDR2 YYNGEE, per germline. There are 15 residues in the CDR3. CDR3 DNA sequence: TGTGCCAGCAGCGTGGACAGTTCCGATGGTCAGCCCCAGCATTTT. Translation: CASSVDSSDGQPQHF.

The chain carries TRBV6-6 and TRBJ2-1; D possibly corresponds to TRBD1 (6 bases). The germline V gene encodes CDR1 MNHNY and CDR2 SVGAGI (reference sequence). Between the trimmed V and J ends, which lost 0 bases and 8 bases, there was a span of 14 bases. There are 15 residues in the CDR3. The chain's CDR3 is CASSYSGQKWDEQFF. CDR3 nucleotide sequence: TGTGCCAGCAGTTACTCCGGACAGAAATGGGATGAGCAGTTCTTC.

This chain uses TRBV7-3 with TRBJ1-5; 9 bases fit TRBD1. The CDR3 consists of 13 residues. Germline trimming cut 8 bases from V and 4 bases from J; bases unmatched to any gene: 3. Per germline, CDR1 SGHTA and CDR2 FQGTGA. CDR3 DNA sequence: TGTGCCAGCGGACAGGGGCCGAATCAGCCCCAGCATTTT. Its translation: CASGQGPNQPQHF.

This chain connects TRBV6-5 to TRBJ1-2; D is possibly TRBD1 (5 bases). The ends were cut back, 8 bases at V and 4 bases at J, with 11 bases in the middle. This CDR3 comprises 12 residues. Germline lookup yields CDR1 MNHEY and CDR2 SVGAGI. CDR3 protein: CASRIGVYGYTF. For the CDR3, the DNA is TGTGCCAGCCGAATAGGGGTCTATGGCTACACCTTC.

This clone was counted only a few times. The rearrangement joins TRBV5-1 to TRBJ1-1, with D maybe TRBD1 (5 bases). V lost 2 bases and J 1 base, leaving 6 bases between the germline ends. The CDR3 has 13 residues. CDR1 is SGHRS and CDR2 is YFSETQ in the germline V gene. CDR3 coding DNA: TGCGCCAGCAGCTTTACAGGGAACACTGAAGCTTTCTTT. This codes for CASSFTGNTEAFF.

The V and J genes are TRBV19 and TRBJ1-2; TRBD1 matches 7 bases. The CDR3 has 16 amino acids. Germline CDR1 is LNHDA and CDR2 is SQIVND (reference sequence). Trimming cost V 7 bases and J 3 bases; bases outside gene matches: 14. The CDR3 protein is CASNLPRTGRDYGYTF. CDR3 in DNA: TGTGCCAGTAACCTACCACGGACAGGTCGGGACTATGGCTACACCTTC.

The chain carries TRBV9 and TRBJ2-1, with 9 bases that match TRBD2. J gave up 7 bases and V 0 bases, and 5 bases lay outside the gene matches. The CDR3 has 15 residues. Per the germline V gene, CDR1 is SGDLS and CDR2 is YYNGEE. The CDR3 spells CASSVDSGGINEQFF. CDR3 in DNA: TGTGCCAGCAGCGTAGACAGCGGGGGGATAAATGAGCAGTTCTTC.

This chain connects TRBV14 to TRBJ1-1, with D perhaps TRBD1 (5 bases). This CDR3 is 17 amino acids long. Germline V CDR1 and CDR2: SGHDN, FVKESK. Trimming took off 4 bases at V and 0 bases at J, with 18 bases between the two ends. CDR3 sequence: CASSRIGAVQMNTEAFF. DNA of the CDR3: TGTGCCAGCAGCCGCATTGGGGCAGTACAAATGAACACTGAAGCTTTCTTT.

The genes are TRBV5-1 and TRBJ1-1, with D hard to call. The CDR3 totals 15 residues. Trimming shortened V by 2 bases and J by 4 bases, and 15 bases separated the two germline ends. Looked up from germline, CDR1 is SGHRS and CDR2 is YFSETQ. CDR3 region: CASSFVAGGRTEAFF. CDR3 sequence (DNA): TGCGCCAGCAGCTTTGTGGCGGGTGGGCGCACTGAAGCTTTCTTT. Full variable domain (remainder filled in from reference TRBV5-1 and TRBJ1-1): KAGVTQTPRYLIKTRGQQVTLSCSPISGHRSVSWYQQTPGQGLQFLFEYFSETQRNKGNFPGRFSGRQFSNSRSEMNVSTLELGDSALYLCASSFVAGGRTEAFFGQGTRLTVV.

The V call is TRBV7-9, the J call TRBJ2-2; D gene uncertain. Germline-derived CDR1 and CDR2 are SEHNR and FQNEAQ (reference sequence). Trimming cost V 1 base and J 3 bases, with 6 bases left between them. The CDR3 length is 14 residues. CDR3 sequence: CASSLGTDTGELFF. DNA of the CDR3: TGTGCCAGCAGCTTAGGTACGGACACCGGGGAGCTGTTTTTT.

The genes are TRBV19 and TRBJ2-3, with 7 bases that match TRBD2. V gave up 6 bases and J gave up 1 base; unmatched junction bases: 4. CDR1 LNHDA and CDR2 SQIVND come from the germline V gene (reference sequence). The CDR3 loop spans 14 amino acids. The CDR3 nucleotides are TGTGCCAGTAGGACTAGCTCTCGCACAGATACGCAGTATTTT. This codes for CASRTSSRTDTQYF.

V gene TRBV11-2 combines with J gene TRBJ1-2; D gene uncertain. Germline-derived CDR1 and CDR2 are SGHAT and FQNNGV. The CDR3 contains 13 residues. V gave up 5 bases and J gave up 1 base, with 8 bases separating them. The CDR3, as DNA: TGTGCCAGCAGCCTACAGCTTAACTATGGCTACACCTTC. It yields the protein CASSLQLNYGYTF.

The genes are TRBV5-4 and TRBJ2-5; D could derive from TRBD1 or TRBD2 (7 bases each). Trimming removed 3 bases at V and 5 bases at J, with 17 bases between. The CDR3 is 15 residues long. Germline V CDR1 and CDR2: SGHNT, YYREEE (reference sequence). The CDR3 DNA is TGTGCCAGCAGCTCCCCGCCAGGGGGGGGTGAGACCCAGTACTTC. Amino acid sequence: CASSSPPGGGETQYF.

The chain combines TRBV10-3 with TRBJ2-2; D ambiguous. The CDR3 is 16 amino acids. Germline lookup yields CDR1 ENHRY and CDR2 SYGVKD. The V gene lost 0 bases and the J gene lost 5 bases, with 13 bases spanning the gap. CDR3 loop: CAISESTGPRTGELFF. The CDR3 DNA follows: TGTGCCATCAGTGAGTCCACCGGGCCTCGGACCGGGGAGCTGTTTTTT.